These 9 T cell receptor beta chains share one sample of origin, sequenced in a study of blood T cell repertoires in COVID-19. Sequenced by immunoSEQ multiplex PCR; TCRdb stores in-frame clones only, minus some. The table records 200,000 to 250,000 clones, about 80% of them present only once. Sequenced material: PBMCs or T cells enriched from blood (not recorded which). The receptors stem from a woman between 35 and 50 years old with acute COVID-19.

The J gene is TRBJ1-5, the V gene TRBV30; 7 bases align to TRBD1. The CDR3 length is 17 residues. The germline V gene encodes CDR1 GTSNPN and CDR2 SVGIG (reference sequence). V was clipped by 0 bases and J by 6 bases; unmatched bases: 14. The chain's CDR3 is CAWSVPGQARRGQPQHF. CDR3 coding DNA: TGTGCCTGGAGTGTACCAGGACAGGCGCGGAGGGGTCAGCCCCAGCATTTT.

The chain has TRBV7-2 and TRBJ2-1; 7 nucleotides line up with TRBD2. CDR3 length: 16 amino acids. Losses at the gene ends were 3 bases for V and 6 bases for J; bases not matched to a gene: 11. Germline V gene lookup returns CDR1 SGHTA and CDR2 FQGNSA. The DNA for the CDR3 is TGTGCCAGCAGCTTTTTTGGACTAGGGTCGTTCAATGAGCAGTTCTTC. This codes for CASSFFGLGSFNEQFF.

This chain connects TRBV6-5 to TRBJ1-5, with unresolved D. V lost 4 bases and J 4 bases, leaving 8 bases between the germline ends. CDR1 is MNHEY, CDR2 SVGAGI, per germline. The CDR3 length is 13 residues. CDR3 in amino acids: CASSLASNQPQHF. As DNA, the CDR3 is TGTGCCAGCAGTTTGGCAAGTAATCAGCCCCAGCATTTT.

This clone was seen once. This chain uses TRBV5-5 with TRBJ1-2; a possible D gene is TRBD1 (6 bases). Germline V gene data show CDR1 as SGHKS and CDR2 as YYEKEE (reference sequence). V gave up 2 bases and J gave up 3 bases, with 20 bases separating them. The CDR3 covers 17 residues. CDR3 residues: CASSFLPGGPTDYGYTF. The DNA of the CDR3 is TGTGCCAGCAGCTTTCTCCCGGGGGGCCCCACCGACTATGGCTACACCTTC.

V gene TRBV28 combines with J gene TRBJ1-5, with 7 nucleotides matching TRBD1. The CDR3 sequence is 14 residues long. Germline values: CDR1 MDHEN, CDR2 SYDVKM. Trimming took 3 bases from V and 4 from J; bases not matched to a gene: 3. The chain's CDR3 is CASSLTGSNQPQHF. CDR3 DNA: TGTGCCAGCAGTTTGACAGGGTCTAATCAGCCCCAGCATTTT.

This clone occurred once. The chain has TRBV9 and TRBJ2-5; 8 nucleotides align to TRBD1. The germline V gene has CDR1 SGDLS and CDR2 YYNGEE. There are 15 residues in the CDR3. V dropped 4 bases and J dropped 5; count of bases not matched to a gene: 10. The CDR3 spells CASSPHGDRWETQYF. CDR3 nucleotide sequence: TGTGCCAGCAGCCCCCATGGGGACAGGTGGGAGACCCAGTACTTC.

This clone has a handful of counts. J is TRBJ1-1 and V is TRBV15; D is unresolved. Germline CDR1 and CDR2: LNHNV and YYDKDF (reference sequence). V lost 5 bases to trimming and J lost 0 bases, with 4 bases between them. The CDR3 is made up of 12 amino acids. This chain's CDR3 is CATSSLNTEAFF. The CDR3, as DNA: TGTGCCACCAGCTCCTTGAACACTGAAGCTTTCTTT.

The chain joins TRBV19 to TRBJ1-5; D is uncertain. This CDR3 spans 17 amino acids. The germline V gene has CDR1 LNHDA and CDR2 SQIVND (reference sequence). V was shortened by 9 bases and J by 0 bases, with 21 bases between the two germline ends. In DNA form, the CDR3 reads TGTGCCAGCCGTAGACGGGGAAATTGGGATAGCAATCAGCCCCAGCATTTT. It yields the protein CASRRRGNWDSNQPQHF.

The genes are TRBV7-9 and TRBJ2-1; maybe TRBD1 (6 bases). The CDR3 loop spans 15 amino acids. CDR1 and CDR2 from the germline V gene are SEHNR and FQNEAQ (reference sequence). V was pared by 3 bases and J by 6 bases, with 15 bases between. This CDR3 reads CASSFRGARSNEQFF. In DNA form, the CDR3 reads TGTGCCAGCAGCTTCAGGGGAGCCCGCTCCAATGAGCAGTTCTTC.